This T cell receptor beta chain comes out of a study of blood T cell repertoires in COVID-19. Study at large: Sources were T cells, B-cell-depleted T cells, or PBMCs; the material itself was cDNA or gDNA.

Germline loops: CDR1 KGHSY, CDR2 FQNENV. The V end was cut by 4 bases, the J end by 5 bases, with 14 bases between. The CDR3 contains 14 residues. Seattle patients were enrolled during active infection and followed longitudinally. Method: immunoSEQ multiplex PCR; TCRdb's copy keeps in-frame clones and lacks some. The sample records under 250,000 clones, almost 85% being singletons. The V gene is TRBV16, the J gene TRBJ1-1; D not certain. Material: peripheral blood. This receptor was identified in a woman aged 70-85 years with COVID-19, enrolled during active disease. The CDR3, as DNA: TGTGCCAGCAGCCCACAACAAAGTACGACTGAAGCTTTCTTT. Translation gives CASSPQQSTTEAFF.